The source of this T cell receptor (beta chain) is a study of regulatory T cells in long-lasting Graves disease (dated by TCRdb to the early 2020s). Turning to the overall study: Antithyroid drugs had been taken for less than 3 months by newly diagnosed Graves' disease patients. Peripheral blood TCR sequencing and RNA sequencing compared persistent Graves' disease patients with newly diagnosed Graves' disease patients. The study took place in China and was registered as a clinical trial. A total of around 35 samples underwent TCR sequencing, from around 13 patients with persistent Graves' disease and 20 patients with newly diagnosed Graves' disease.

The germline V gene yields MGHRA for CDR1 and YSYEKL for CDR2. Reading from cysteine to phenylalanine, the CDR3 counts 15 amino acids. The read is trimmed to its CDR3 DNA, 45 bases read in frame from base 1. Between the V and J ends, shortened by 0 bases and 7 bases respectively, the junction contains 10 bases. This clonotype has just a few counts. Its antigen is not yet known. No base quality information exists; no much larger clone differs at one position. The receptor library was made with multiplex PCR. TCRdb shows the sequencer as Illumina HiSeq 4000. CDR3 regions were amplified by Arm-PCR with iRepertoire HTBI primers to construct TCR beta libraries. Before sequencing, the PCR products went through gel purification. Under the source paper's analysis protocol: Gene usage analysis of CDR3 amino acid clonotypes relied on the approximately 68 TRBV and about 15 TRBJ segments identified across samples. Filtered high-quality paired reads were merged into contigs using COPE and FqMerger. Contigs were aligned with BLAST to IMGT TRBV, TRBD and TRBJ reference genes, and CDR3 was defined per IMGT. Highly expanded clones were defined as clonotypes with a frequency above 0.1%. Shannon entropy was used to measure repertoire diversity, and the Gini coefficient was used to measure V-J evenness. Clonotypes shared by more than one individual were considered public. Using fastp at Q25 and MiXCR, TCRdb reprocessed the public reads and kept productive beta chains. Each CDR3 protein appears once, grouped with its most common genes and DNA. TCRdb's processing, not the authors', yielded these V and J calls. This sample has 350,000 to 450,000 distinct CDR3 sequences in its table, and about 12% of those were observed once. The ten largest account for approximately 20% of the sample.

The study at large found these results: Sequencing and analysis were limited to the TCR beta chain. Compared with newly diagnosed patients, patients with persistent Graves' disease had lower TCR Shannon entropy and fewer highly expanded clones, which suggests clonal expansion. Patients with persistent disease shared more public clonotypes (about 2,700) than newly diagnosed patients did (approximately 1,000). Persistent disease showed preferential use of TRBV28, TRBJ1-2 and TRBJ2-5, whereas newly diagnosed disease favored TRBV20-1 and TRBJ2-1. As a limitation, the authors acknowledged that the small sample size may reduce accuracy. The study examined only peripheral blood because the primary lesion, thyroid tissue, could not be accessed.

What this sample's time point label stands for: newly diagnosed GD, antithyroid drugs for less than 3 months. For both TCR sequencing and RNA sequencing, RNA was extracted from PBMCs using TRIzol. The diagnosis of Graves' disease was made according to American Thyroid Association guidelines. Recruitment of patients was carried out at an endocrinology department in Xi'an, China. Each patient gave approximately 10 milliliters of peripheral blood, collected in an EDTA anticoagulant tube. PBMCs were isolated by Ficoll Paque Plus density gradient separation without further T cell sorting. An Agilent 2100 Bioanalyzer and agarose gel were used to assess RNA quality, and a NanoDrop 2000 was used to measure RNA concentration. This same sample was also part of a study on T cells in Graves' hyperthyroidism and ophthalmopathy. Reported in the second study: Stable Graves' hyperthyroidism was defined as no progression to ophthalmopathy during 18 months of follow-up. Hyperthyroidism patients were newly diagnosed, with disease duration under 2 months, and aged 18 to 65 years. Patients with uncontrolled infections, other autoimmune diseases, pregnancy or lactation were excluded. Diagnoses were based on clinical symptoms, serum thyroxine and TRAb, thyroid ultrasound and orbital computed tomography. For the first round of RT-PCR on the TCR CDR3, the HTBI primer set was used together with the Qiagen OneStep RT-PCR kit. Blood samples also contained most of the expanded thyroid clonotypes (frequency above 0.001), which suggests that blood repertoires may reflect thyroid immune responses. In cross-validation, a model built on a 13 V-J signature told ophthalmopathy apart from stable hyperthyroidism with roughly 87% sensitivity and 81% to 82% specificity, and in testing the same model reached 80%/75%. In validation, the model predicted progression to ophthalmopathy with over 60% sensitivity and approximately 72% specificity, a median of approximately 6.7 months before onset. A discovery cohort of about a hundred patients, about 44 with Graves' ophthalmopathy and approximately 57 with stable Graves' hyperthyroidism, was used to find distinguishing TCR V-J signatures. An independent validation cohort of around 19 hyperthyroidism patients and about 16 patients who later progressed to ophthalmopathy tested prospective prediction of ophthalmopathy. The 90 to 100 discovery patients were randomly divided into training and test sets at a 7:3 ratio. In several Graves' hyperthyroidism patients, the study also compared T-cell repertoires from thyroid tissue with T-cell repertoires from blood. Once sampling was done, hyperthyroidism patients were given methimazole at a starting dose of 30 mg daily, whereas ophthalmopathy patients were given high-dose intravenous methylprednisolone. The libraries were constructed in a second round of multiplex PCR and then size-selected and purified. The libraries were sequenced on an Illumina HiSeq2000 using paired-end 100 bp reads. Raw data were processed with SOAPnuke, discarding reads with adapters, uncalled bases, mean Phred below 15, or no exact constant-primer or identifier match. High-quality paired reads were merged using COPE v1.2.5, and each unique nucleotide sequence was defined as a clonotype. Clonotypes were aligned to IMGT TRBV, TRBD and TRBJ reference segments using MiTCR v1.1. The analysis was restricted to V-J combinations with a frequency above 0.0001, which together covered approximately 99% of the repertoires. The TCS score was defined as F50 (clonal expansion) divided by E x V (chaos), with BLOSUM62-based TCRdist calculated between CDR3 peptides within each V-J. Welch's t-statistics and random forest reduced around 520 V-J features to fewer than 15, which were used in a naive Bayes classifier (R e1071). No statistical method was used to fix the sample size in advance, and group allocation was not hidden from the investigators. The paper reports TCR Vbeta CDR3 sequencing of some 140 peripheral blood samples: approximately 43 ophthalmopathy, some 80 hyperthyroidism and some 17 progressor patients.

The origin of this receptor is a woman between 18 and 29 years old with Graves disease. Donor details come from another sample of the same person, matched by shared clones. Specimen: peripheral blood mononuclear cells (PBMCs), collected at new diagnosis, from a patient treated with antithyroid drugs. The V and J genes are TRBV4-1 and TRBJ1-6; TRBD1 is possibly the D segment (5 matching bases). CDR3 region: CASSQDRVKNSPLHF. The sequenced DNA is TGCGCCAGCAGCCAAGACAGGGTAAAGAATTCACCCCTCCACTTT.